Many counts were recorded for the clone carrying this T cell receptor beta chain. Its antigen is currently unknown. The data are from a study of T cells in Graves' hyperthyroidism and ophthalmopathy. Points from the study as a whole: In the analysis, a 13 V-J model separated ophthalmopathy from stable hyperthyroidism. Progression to ophthalmopathy was predicted a median of roughly 6.8 months early.

The investigators amplified TCR beta CDR3 regions from RNA transcripts. The primer set for the first-round RT-PCR of the TCR CDR3 was HTBI. MiXCR was run by TCRdb on the multiplex PCR reads, yielding one entry per CDR3 protein. The table shows roughly 380,000 distinct CDR3 sequences, with roughly 13% occurring only once. With a duration under 2 months, the hyperthyroidism was newly diagnosed in patients aged 18 to 65. Uncontrolled infection, other autoimmune disease, pregnancy or lactation led to exclusion. Germline loops: CDR1 MDHEN, CDR2 SYDVKM. Trimming took 3 bases from V and 10 from J, leaving 12 bases between them. The CDR3 consists of 12 residues.

This clonotype originated in a man aged 30-40 years with Graves' hyperthyroidism that later progressed to Graves' ophthalmopathy. The J gene is TRBJ1-1, the V gene TRBV28; D is undetermined. The sample taken for sequencing was blood. CDR3 DNA sequence: TGTGCCAGCAGTTTCTCTAGTTGGAGAGCTTTCTTT. Translating gives CASSFSSWRAFF.